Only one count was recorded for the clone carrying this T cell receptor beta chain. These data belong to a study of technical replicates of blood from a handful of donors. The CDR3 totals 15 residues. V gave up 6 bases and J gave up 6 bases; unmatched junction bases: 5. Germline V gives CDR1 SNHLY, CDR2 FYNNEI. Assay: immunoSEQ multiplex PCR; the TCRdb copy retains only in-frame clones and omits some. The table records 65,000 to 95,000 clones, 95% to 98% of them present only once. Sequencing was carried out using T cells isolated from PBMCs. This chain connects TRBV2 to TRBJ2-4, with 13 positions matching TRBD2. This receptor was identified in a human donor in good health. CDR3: CASRLLAGGGNIQYF. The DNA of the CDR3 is TGTGCCAGCAGGCTACTAGCGGGGGGGGGAAACATTCAGTACTTC.